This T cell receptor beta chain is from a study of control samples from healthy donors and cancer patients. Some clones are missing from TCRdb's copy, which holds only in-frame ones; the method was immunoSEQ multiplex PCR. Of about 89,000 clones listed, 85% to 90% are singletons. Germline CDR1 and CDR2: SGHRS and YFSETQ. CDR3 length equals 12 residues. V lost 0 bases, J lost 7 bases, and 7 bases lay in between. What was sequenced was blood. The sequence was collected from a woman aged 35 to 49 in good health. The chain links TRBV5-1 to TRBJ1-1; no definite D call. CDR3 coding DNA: TGCGCCAGCAGCTTGGGGGATAGTGAAGCTTTCTTT. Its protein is CASSLGDSEAFF.